Listed below are T cell receptor beta chains from one sample, sequenced in a study of T cell responses to AZD1222 COVID-19 vaccine. Clones were sequenced by immunoSEQ multiplex PCR, and TCRdb holds only the in-frame ones, with some missing. The table records around 58,000 clones, around 92% of them present only once. The sample consisted of peripheral blood, taken 28 days after the second AZD1222 dose. The receptors were sampled from an adult who received the AZD1222 COVID-19 vaccine. Each CDR3 is given with its conserved first and last residue. The order of the fields is clone size, J gene, V gene, D gene, CDR3 protein, CDR3 DNA. D genes are given only for firm matches. Not every row has a clone size; where given, it reads once, few, many or a size class.

>-|TRBJ2-7|TRBV3-1/TRBV3-2|-
CASSHKGAEQYF
TGTGCCAGCAGCCATAAAGGGGCCGAGCAGTACTTC
>-|TRBJ2-7|TRBV5-6|-
CASSLGNGEPYEQYF
TGTGCCAGCAGCTTGGGCAACGGAGAACCCTACGAGCAGTACTTC
>-|TRBJ1-2|TRBV7-9|TRBD1
CASARDSNYGYTF
TGTGCCAGCGCCCGGGACAGTAACTATGGCTACACCTTC
>once|TRBJ1-2|TRBV30|-
CAWSVNYGYTF
TGTGCCTGGAGTGTCAACTATGGCTACACCTTC
>once|TRBJ1-5|TRBV19|TRBD1
CASTDRGSQPQHF
TGTGCCAGCACGGACAGGGGCAGTCAGCCCCAGCATTTT
>-|TRBJ2-1|TRBV7-9|TRBD2
CASSPSASGSVYNEQFF
TGTGCCAGCAGCCCGTCGGCTAGCGGGAGTGTCTACAATGAGCAGTTCTTC
>-|TRBJ1-2|TRBV6-5|-
CASRADGDYGYTF
TGTGCCAGCAGAGCGGACGGAGATTATGGCTACACCTTC
>few|TRBJ2-1|TRBV12-3/TRBV12-4|-
CASSLYNEQFF
TGTGCCAGCAGTTTATACAATGAGCAGTTCTTC
>-|TRBJ1-6|TRBV25-1|-
CASSVPGRESPLHF
TGTGCCAGCAGTGTGCCGGGACGGGAGAGCCCCCTCCACTTT
>-|TRBJ1-5|TRBV5-1|TRBD1
CASSLAAGGYSNQPQHF
TGCGCCAGCAGCTTGGCTGCAGGGGGGTATAGCAATCAGCCCCAGCATTTT
>-|TRBJ1-2|TRBV6-5|-
CASSYSYPIPGIGYTF
TGTGCCAGCAGTTACTCGTACCCCATTCCCGGGATTGGCTACACCTTC
>few|TRBJ1-2|TRBV6-1|TRBD1
CASSEGVTGANYGYTF
TGTGCCAGCAGTGAAGGGGTGACAGGGGCTAACTATGGCTACACCTTC
>once|TRBJ1-2|TRBV11-2|-
CASSPGRGGYGYTF
TGTGCCAGCAGTCCCGGTAGGGGGGGTTATGGCTACACCTTC
>-|TRBJ1-4|TRBV4-3|-
CASSQEIARVGEKLFF
TGCGCCAGCAGCCAAGAGATAGCCAGGGTAGGCGAAAAACTGTTTTTT
>-|TRBJ2-7|TRBV27|TRBD2
CASSPAGGPYEQYF
TGTGCCAGCAGTCCAGCGGGAGGCCCTTACGAGCAGTACTTC
>once|TRBJ1-2|TRBV10-2|TRBD1
CASSEQGDGYTF
TGCGCCAGCAGTGAGCAGGGGGATGGCTACACCTTC
>-|TRBJ1-1|TRBV7-9|TRBD1
CASSVGGANTEAFF
TGTGCCAGCAGCGTAGGGGGCGCGAACACTGAAGCTTTCTTT
>-|TRBJ2-5|TRBV5-1|TRBD2
CASSSGGGGQETQYF
TGCGCCAGCAGCTCGGGAGGTGGAGGGCAAGAGACCCAGTACTTC
>medium-sized|TRBJ2-7|TRBV5-6|-
CASSLEHAIGVTYEQYF
TGTGCCAGCAGCTTGGAACATGCAATCGGGGTTACCTACGAGCAGTACTTC
>-|TRBJ2-2|TRBV5-6|-
CASSSSGTPRNTGELFF
TGTGCCAGCAGCTCCTCCGGGACCCCACGGAACACCGGGGAGCTGTTTTTT
>-|TRBJ2-2|TRBV2|-
CASGTGSRELFF
TGTGCCAGCGGCACAGGTTCCCGGGAGCTGTTTTTT
>-|TRBJ1-5|TRBV5-8|TRBD1
CASSPGQALGNQPQHF
TGTGCCAGCAGCCCGGGACAGGCCCTGGGCAATCAGCCCCAGCATTTT
>-|TRBJ1-2|TRBV12-3/TRBV12-4|TRBD1
CASSSARTGIYTF
TGTGCCAGCAGTTCTGCCCGGACAGGGATCTACACCTTC
>few|TRBJ2-2|TRBV24-1|-
CATSDLFEPGELFF
TGTGCCACCAGTGATTTATTCGAGCCCGGGGAGCTGTTTTTT
>-|TRBJ2-7|TRBV18|TRBD1
CASSPDRGAYEQYF
TGTGCCAGCTCACCCGACAGGGGGGCTTACGAGCAGTACTTC
>-|TRBJ1-5|TRBV19|TRBD1
CASTGTGSNQPQHF
TGTGCCAGTACCGGGACAGGGAGCAATCAGCCCCAGCATTTT
>few|TRBJ2-7|TRBV7-9|TRBD1
CASSPRQGSYEQYF
TGTGCCAGCAGCCCGCGACAGGGTTCCTACGAGCAGTACTTC
>-|TRBJ1-1|TRBV5-1|-
CASSLGGFDTEAFF
TGCGCCAGCAGCTTGGGCGGGTTCGACACTGAAGCTTTCTTT
>-|TRBJ2-3|TRBV7-3|-
CASSLNSHDTQYF
TGTGCCAGCAGCTTAAATAGCCACGATACGCAGTATTTT
>-|TRBJ1-3|TRBV19|-
CASSVARGNTIYF
TGTGCCAGTAGTGTGGCGCGGGGAAACACCATATATTTT
>-|TRBJ2-7|TRBV7-2|TRBD2
CASSLIRSSGRNEQYF
TGTGCCAGCAGCTTAATTCGGTCTAGCGGGAGGAACGAGCAGTACTTC
>-|TRBJ2-7|TRBV11-2|-
CASSLDPQEYEQYF
TGTGCCAGCAGCTTAGATCCACAGGAATACGAGCAGTACTTC
>-|TRBJ2-1|TRBV15|TRBD2
CATSREHSGRANEQFF
TGTGCCACCAGCAGAGAGCACTCGGGGAGGGCGAATGAGCAGTTCTTC
>-|TRBJ2-2|TRBV5-4|TRBD2
CASSLDRTSGRGGELFF
TGTGCCAGCAGCTTGGATAGGACTAGCGGGAGAGGCGGGGAGCTGTTTTTT
>-|TRBJ2-7|TRBV4-1|TRBD2
CASSPPGLANYEQYF
TGCGCCAGCAGCCCGCCGGGACTAGCAAACTACGAGCAGTACTTC
>-|TRBJ1-2|TRBV19|-
CASSIDQEYGYTF
TGTGCCAGTAGTATAGACCAGGAATATGGCTACACCTTC
>-|TRBJ2-1|TRBV7-8|-
CASSLSLTRSRDEQFF
TGTGCCAGCAGCTTGTCATTGACACGATCTAGGGATGAGCAGTTCTTC
>-|TRBJ2-4|TRBV6-1|-
CASSESGLGGHIQYF
TGTGCCAGCAGTGAATCTGGCCTCGGGGGGCACATTCAGTACTTC
>-|TRBJ2-2|TRBV5-1|-
CASEEGANTGELFF
TGCGCCAGCGAGGAGGGTGCGAACACCGGGGAGCTGTTTTTT
>-|TRBJ2-2|TRBV4-1|-
CASSQGKPVPTGELFF
TGCGCCAGCAGCCAAGGAAAACCCGTCCCCACCGGGGAGCTGTTTTTT
>-|TRBJ2-7|TRBV7-9|TRBD2
CASSSLAGGQLDYEQYF
TGTGCCAGCAGCTCACTAGCGGGAGGGCAGTTAGACTACGAGCAGTACTTC
>-|TRBJ1-2|TRBV6-4|-
CASSQWAQAYGYTF
TGTGCCAGCAGTCAGTGGGCCCAGGCCTATGGCTACACCTTC
>-|TRBJ1-2|TRBV29-1|TRBD1
CSVEKTGSHGYTF
TGCAGCGTTGAAAAGACAGGGAGCCATGGCTACACCTTC
>-|TRBJ2-3|TRBV30|-
CAWSAQQAQYF
TGTGCCTGGAGTGCCCAGCAGGCGCAGTATTTT
>-|TRBJ1-4|TRBV2|-
CASKGDQGSNEKLFF
TGTGCCAGCAAAGGAGACCAGGGATCTAATGAAAAACTGTTTTTT
>-|TRBJ1-3|TRBV25-1|-
CASSEPGGNTIYF
TGTGCCAGCAGTGAGCCGGGTGGAAACACCATATATTTT